Sequencing of this TCR beta chain was carried out in a study of blood T cell repertoires in COVID-19. Study context: Samples of COVID-19 (acute and convalescent) were obtained from the United States, Italy and Spain.

This clone was found once. Germline CDR1 reads SGHAT; CDR2 reads FQNNGV. V was trimmed by 6 bases and J by 6 bases, leaving 17 bases between them. This CDR3 spans 14 amino acids. Authors' data handling: Estimates of nucleated cell counts were drawn from the amplification of reference gene primers. Sequencing used immunoSEQ multiplex PCR; TCRdb keeps in-frame clones, though not all of them. That table is the source of V, J and clone size, and D and trimming were worked out from the DNA. The sample includes 250,000 or so clones, about 86% of them seen just once. The TCR was taken from an elderly man with acute or convalescent COVID-19. This rearrangement joins TRBV11-2 to TRBJ1-2; possible D gene TRBD1, 5 bases. The sequencing sample was made of peripheral blood. The CDR3 sequence: CASRSGDSPDGYTF. The DNA of the CDR3 is TGTGCCAGCAGGTCGGGGGATTCCCCGGATGGCTACACCTTC.